The 15 T cell receptor beta chains below all came from one sample that was sequenced in a study of response to subunit inactivated influenza vaccine. One entry per CDR3 protein, called by TCRdb with MiXCR from the RT-PCR reads. Here the sample spans more than 550,000 distinct CDR3 sequences, 10% to 15% being singletons. The specimen was PBMCs from blood, collected on the day of vaccination. All receptors derive from a man aged 45-65 years who received an inactivated influenza vaccine.

J is TRBJ2-1 and V is TRBV20-1, with 13 bases lining up with TRBD2. Trimming took 0 bases from V and 1 from J; bases not matched to a gene: 9. Germline lookup yields CDR1 DFQATT and CDR2 SNEGSKA (reference sequence). The CDR3 runs 19 residues. The CDR3, as DNA: TGCAGTGCTAGAGATAGCGGACTAGCGGGAGTCAGTTCCTACAATGAGCAGTTCTTC. It translates to CSARDSGLAGVSSYNEQFF.

This clonotype came up a few times. This chain joins TRBV7-2 and TRBJ2-7, with TRBD2 identical over 8 bases. The CDR3 loop spans 16 amino acids. The germline gives CDR1 SGHTA, CDR2 FQGNSA. Unmatched junction bases numbered 4, after V lost 0 bases and J lost 0 bases. The CDR3: CASSLAGGVSSYEQYF. For the CDR3, the DNA is TGTGCCAGCAGCTTAGCCGGGGGGGTGAGCTCCTACGAGCAGTACTTC. Full variable domain (rest looked up from reference TRBV7-2 and TRBJ2-7): GAGVSQSPSNKVTEKGKDVELRCDPISGHTALYWYRQSLGQGLEFLIYFQGNSAPDKSGLPSDRFSAERTGGSVSTLTIQRTQQEDSAVYLCASSLAGGVSSYEQYFGPGTRLTVT.

This clonotype showed up many times. V is TRBV7-9 and J is TRBJ2-3; D is unresolved. Germline CDR1 reads SEHNR; CDR2 reads FQNEAQ (reference sequence). The CDR3 consists of 15 residues. The V end lost 5 bases, the J end lost 4 bases, and 16 bases lay between the germline ends. The CDR3 protein is CASSRRPAPADTQYF. DNA for the CDR3: TGTGCCAGCAGCAGAAGACCGGCCCCGGCAGATACGCAGTATTTT.

This clonotype has ten or more counts. The chain is built from TRBV20-1 and TRBJ2-7, with D possibly TRBD2 on 5 matching bases. The CDR3 loop spans 12 amino acids. Trimming took off 1 base at V and 5 bases at J, with 9 bases between the two ends. Germline CDR1 is DFQATT and CDR2 is SNEGSKA (reference sequence). The CDR3 here is CSARVVGNEQYF. As DNA, the CDR3 is TGCAGTGCTAGAGTGGTCGGGAACGAGCAGTACTTC.

There are many counts of this clonotype. At one boundary the junction diverges from the germline segment, which might be a read error. J is TRBJ2-1 and V is TRBV7-7; a possible D gene is TRBD1 (6 bases). There are 15 residues in the CDR3. Germline CDR1 SSHAT, CDR2 FNYEAQ (reference sequence). CDR3 in DNA: TGTGCTAGCAGCTTGGGGACCGTCAGGGGCGATGAGCAGTTCTTC. It codes for CASSLGTVRGDEQFF.

This clonotype was observed a few times. The CDR3 region has the DNA TGCGCCAGCAGCTTGGCCACTAGCGGGAGTTTAGAGACCCAGTACTTC. It yields the protein CASSLATSGSLETQYF. V gene TRBV5-1 combines with J gene TRBJ2-5, with 11 bases that match TRBD2. The CDR3 runs 16 residues. Germline assignment: CDR1 SGHRS and CDR2 YFSETQ. The V segment lost 0 bases and the J segment 4 bases; nucleotides outside the gene matches: 5.

For the CDR3, the DNA is TGCGCCAGCAGCTTGTTGGTCTCCTCAGGCTACGAGCAGTACTTC. This sequence encodes CASSLLVSSGYEQYF. The chain has TRBV5-1 and TRBJ2-7; no clear D. This CDR3 is 15 amino acids long. V was pared by 1 base and J by 3 bases, with 14 bases between. Germline assignment: CDR1 SGHRS and CDR2 YFSETQ.

This clonotype was recorded a few times. The chain carries TRBV7-9 and TRBJ2-1; 7 bases map to TRBD1. Trimming at V came to 2 bases and at J to 0 bases, leaving 7 bases not matched to a gene. The CDR3 is made up of 17 amino acids. The germline V gene has CDR1 SEHNR and CDR2 FQNEAQ (reference sequence). CDR3 sequence (DNA): TGTGCCAGCAGCTTAAACCAGGGACAGCACTCCTACAATGAGCAGTTCTTC. This sequence encodes CASSLNQGQHSYNEQFF.

The rearrangement uses TRBV10-3 and TRBJ2-7, with 8 positions matching TRBD1. Germline CDR1 reads ENHRY; CDR2 reads SYGVKD. The CDR3 is 15 residues long. With 6 bases clipped from V and 1 base from J, the junction kept 8 bases outside the gene matches. The CDR3 reads CAISKDRAVSYEQYF. Written as DNA, the CDR3 is TGTGCCATCAGCAAGGACAGGGCCGTTTCCTACGAGCAGTACTTC.

In this sample, this clonotype turned up a few times. V gene TRBV12-3 or TRBV12-4 combines with J gene TRBJ2-7; no clear D. The CDR3 extends over 17 amino acids. The germline V and J ends were trimmed by 5 bases and 1 base, with 21 bases remaining between them. CDR3 residues: CASSPTEALGVSYEQYF. Here the CDR3 DNA reads TGTGCCAGCAGTCCCACAGAGGCCCTAGGTGTATCCTACGAGCAGTACTTC.

This clonotype was picked up many times. The V call is TRBV12-3 or TRBV12-4, the J call TRBJ2-2; tentatively, D is TRBD2 (6 bases). V lost 2 bases, J lost 7 bases, and 11 bases lay in between. CDR3 size: 14 residues. The CDR3 DNA sequence: TGTGCCAGCAGTTTATACGGGAGTAGCGGGGAGCTGTTTTTT. Amino acid sequence: CASSLYGSSGELFF.

V and J are TRBV4-3 and TRBJ2-6, with 7 nucleotides matching TRBD1. Per germline, CDR1 LGHNA and CDR2 YSLEER. V was clipped by 4 bases and J by 0 bases; unmatched bases: 6. This CDR3 is 17 amino acids long. The CDR3 DNA sequence: TGCGCCAGCAGCCGACCCGACAGGGTCTCTGGGGCCAACGTCCTGACTTTC. It specifies CASSRPDRVSGANVLTF.

This clonotype was observed many times. J is TRBJ2-3 and V is TRBV7-9; no reliable D call. CDR1 and CDR2 from the germline V gene are SEHNR and FQNEAQ (reference sequence). Trimming took 2 bases from V and 4 from J, leaving 7 bases between them. This CDR3 is built from 13 residues. The CDR3 region is CASSLRSPDTQYF. CDR3 coding DNA: TGTGCCAGCAGCTTACGCTCGCCAGATACGCAGTATTTT.

The CDR3, as DNA: TGCGCCAGCAGCTTGGTTGTGTTGAACACCGGGGAGCTGTTTTTT. Translating gives CASSLVVLNTGELFF. This chain uses TRBV5-1 with TRBJ2-2; D call uncertain. The CDR3 sequence is 15 residues long. Trimming left V 0 bases short and J 1 base short, with 7 bases between. Germline V lookup: CDR1 SGHRS, CDR2 YFSETQ.

This clonotype was found a few times. The J gene is TRBJ2-3, the V gene TRBV5-1; 7 bases match TRBD2. The CDR3 is 14 residues long. CDR1 SGHRS and CDR2 YFSETQ come from the germline V gene. J was trimmed by 1 base and V by 7 bases; bases with no gene match: 6. CDR3 coding DNA: TGCGCCAGCTGCCAGGCGGGGGGCACAGATACGCAGTATTTT. This translates into CASCQAGGTDTQYF.